Sequencing of this T cell receptor beta chain was carried out in a study of vaccination and CD4 T cells after COVID-19. About the research overall: No peptide, an HIV-1 Nef pool, or a CEFX pool was what each control culture received.

Oncomine TCR Beta short-read sequencing was applied to DNA from cultured CD4+ T cells. In TCRdb, the PCR reads were re-called with MiXCR into one record per CDR3 protein. The data contain 20,000 to 25,000 distinct CDR3 sequences, approximately 67% of them seen just once; the ten biggest clones take up roughly 23%. The CDR3 totals 15 residues. Looked up from germline, CDR1 is MRHNA and CDR2 is SNTAGT. V lost 5 bases and J lost 5, with 13 bases in between. Remarks on this clonotype: As yet, its antigen is unknown.

The treatment denotes: approximately 11-day PBMC culture with coronavirus spike peptide pools or control peptides (ViraFEST assay). This receptor was obtained from a human donor who received a COVID-19 vaccine. This rearrangement joins TRBV6-4 to TRBJ1-6; a possible D gene is TRBD1 (5 bases). The source was CD4+ T cells from blood, cultured in vitro, collected before SARS-CoV-2 vaccination. CDR3 in amino acids: CASSRGDPNNSPLHF. The DNA for the CDR3 is TGTGCCAGCAGTAGAGGGGACCCAAATAATTCACCCCTCCACTTT.